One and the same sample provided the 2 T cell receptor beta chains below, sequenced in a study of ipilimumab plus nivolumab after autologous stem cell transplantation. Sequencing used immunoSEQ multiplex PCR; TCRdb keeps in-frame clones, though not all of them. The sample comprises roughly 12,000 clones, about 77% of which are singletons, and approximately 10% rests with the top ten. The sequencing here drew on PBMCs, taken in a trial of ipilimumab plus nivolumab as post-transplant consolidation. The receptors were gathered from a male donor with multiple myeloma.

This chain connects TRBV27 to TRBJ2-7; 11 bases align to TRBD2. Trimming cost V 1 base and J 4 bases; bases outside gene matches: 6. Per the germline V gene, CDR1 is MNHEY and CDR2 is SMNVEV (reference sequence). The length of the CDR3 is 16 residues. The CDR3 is CASSLYASGGSYEQYF. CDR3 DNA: TGTGCCAGCAGTTTATACGCTAGCGGGGGGTCGTACGAGCAGTACTTC.

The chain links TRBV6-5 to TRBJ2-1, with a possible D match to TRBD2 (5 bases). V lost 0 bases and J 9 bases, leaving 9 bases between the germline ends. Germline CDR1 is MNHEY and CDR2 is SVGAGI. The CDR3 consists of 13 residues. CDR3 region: CASSYSGLGEQFF. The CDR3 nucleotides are TGTGCCAGCAGTTACTCCGGACTCGGTGAGCAGTTCTTC.